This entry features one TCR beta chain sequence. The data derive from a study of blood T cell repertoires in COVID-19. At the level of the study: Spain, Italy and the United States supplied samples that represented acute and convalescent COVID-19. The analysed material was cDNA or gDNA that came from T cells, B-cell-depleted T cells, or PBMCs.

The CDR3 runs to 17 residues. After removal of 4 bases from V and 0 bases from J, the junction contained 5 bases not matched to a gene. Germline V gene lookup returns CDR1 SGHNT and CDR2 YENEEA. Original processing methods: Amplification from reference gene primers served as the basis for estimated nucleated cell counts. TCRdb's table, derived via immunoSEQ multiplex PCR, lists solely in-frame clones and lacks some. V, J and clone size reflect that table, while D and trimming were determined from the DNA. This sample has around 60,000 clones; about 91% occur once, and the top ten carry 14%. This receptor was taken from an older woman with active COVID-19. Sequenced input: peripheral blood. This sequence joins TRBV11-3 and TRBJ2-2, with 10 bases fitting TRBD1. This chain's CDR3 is CASSSGTGASNTGELFF. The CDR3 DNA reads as TGTGCCAGCAGCTCCGGGACAGGGGCTTCGAACACCGGGGAGCTGTTTTTT.